This T cell receptor (beta chain) was profiled in a study of blood T cells in healthy people across ages. The CDR3 sequence is 14 residues long. Germline CDR1 and CDR2: SGHTA and FQGNSA. With 1 base removed from V and 5 bases from J, the gap between germline ends came to 12 bases. It was with a sample-barcoded 5' primer and a J-beta primer mix that a second PCR of roughly 6 to 12 cycles was run. TCRdb reanalysed the 5' RACE reads using MiXCR and keeps one entry per CDR3 protein. The sample holds approximately 700,000 distinct CDR3 sequences, less than 40% seen once. Sample donors were healthy Caucasian individuals that came from Russia, aged about 6 to 95. Isolation of PBMCs gave at least 7 million cells per sample. Study-wide findings and caveats: Older age went with lower TCR beta diversity per million T cells, in a roughly linear way.

Concerning this clonotype itself: Antigen: not known.

The TCR was taken from a woman at least 80 years old in good health. The chain has TRBV7-2 and TRBJ2-7; a possible D gene is TRBD1 (5 bases). Sequencing input: blood. The CDR3 protein is CASSLGQGADEQYF. The CDR3 DNA is TGTGCCAGCAGCTTAGGTCAGGGTGCCGACGAGCAGTACTTC.